These 28 T cell receptor beta chains share one sample of origin, sequenced in a study of blood T cell repertoires in COVID-19 (dated by TCRdb to about 2020). Library method: the immunoSEQ multiplex PCR assay. Entries here come from immuneACCESS through TCRdb and include only in-frame sequences with V and J called. Some clones fail to appear in such tables; in the studies checked, an unresolved V gene covers under half of the shortfall, and the cause of the remainder is unknown. In this sample the table shows over 65,000 clones, 86% of which occur a single time. The ten biggest clones cover roughly 8.8% of the sample. Source material: peripheral blood. The receptors here all came from a man aged 30 to 45 with acute or convalescent COVID-19.

Of note for this clone: Other DNA sequences within the sample encode an identical CDR3. This chain links TRBV7-3 with TRBJ2-1; D not certain. CDR3 size: 12 residues. CDR1 and CDR2 from the germline V gene are SGHTA and FQGTGA. With 5 bases removed from V and 9 bases from J, the gap between germline ends came to 11 bases. CDR3 protein: CASSLNGGEQFF. CDR3 nucleotides: TGTGCCAGCAGCCTCAACGGCGGTGAGCAGTTCTTC.

This chain joins TRBV2 and TRBJ2-5; D perhaps matches TRBD1 (5 bases). Germline CDR1 reads SNHLY; CDR2 reads FYNNEI. V was clipped by 5 bases and J by 4 bases, with 8 bases between them. The CDR3 sequence is 12 residues long. CDR3 amino acids: CASSQGLETQYF. CDR3 nucleotide sequence: TGTGCCAGCAGTCAGGGTCTAGAGACCCAGTACTTC.

The V and J genes are TRBV5-1 and TRBJ2-7; perhaps TRBD2 as D (6 bases). Trimming cost V 2 bases and J 5 bases, with 14 bases left between them. The CDR3 has 14 amino acids. From germline, CDR1 is SGHRS and CDR2 YFSETQ. The CDR3 nucleotides are TGCGCCAGCAGCTTTAGCGGAAGAAGCCACGAGCAGTACTTC. As protein: CASSFSGRSHEQYF.

The chain recombines TRBV19 with TRBJ1-2, with 7 bases fitting TRBD1. Trimming took 4 bases from V and 5 from J; bases not matched to a gene: 10. The CDR3 spans 15 residues. Germline V gives CDR1 LNHDA, CDR2 SQIVND (reference sequence). CDR3 sequence (DNA): TGTGCCAGTAGTACCCCGGGACAGAGTTTTTATGGCTACACCTTC. This encodes CASSTPGQSFYGYTF.

This clone was counted only a few times. V and J are TRBV27 and TRBJ2-3; the match to TRBD1 covers 7 bases. CDR3 length equals 15 residues. The V segment lost 4 bases and the J segment 1 base; nucleotides outside the gene matches: 5. CDR1 MNHEY and CDR2 SMNVEV come from the germline V gene (reference sequence). Here the CDR3 reads CASSSDRVGTDTQYF. CDR3 sequence (DNA): TGTGCCAGCAGTTCCGACAGGGTTGGCACAGATACGCAGTATTTT.

This clone appeared once. The chain is built from TRBV30 and TRBJ2-2; a weak D match, TRBD2 (7 bases). The CDR3 consists of 14 residues. V dropped 0 bases and J dropped 5 bases, with 10 bases sitting between them. Germline loops: CDR1 GTSNPN, CDR2 SVGIG (reference sequence). CDR3 bases: TGTGCCTGGAGTGTACAGGGAGGGACCGGGGAGCTGTTTTTT. It is translated as CAWSVQGGTGELFF.

This clone was observed a few times. The V gene is TRBV5-6, the J gene TRBJ1-6; a possible D gene is TRBD1 (6 bases). V was pared by 0 bases and J by 8 bases, with 9 bases between. The CDR3 is 14 amino acids. Germline V CDR1 and CDR2: SGHDT, YYEEEE. In nucleotides, the CDR3 is TGTGCCAGCAGCTTGGCACAGGGTGATTCACCCCTCCACTTT. It specifies CASSLAQGDSPLHF. Using reference TRBV5-6 and TRBJ1-6 for the parts outside the CDR3, the full variable domain is DAGVTQSPTHLIKTRGQQVTLRCSPKSGHDTVSWYQQALGQGPQFIFQYYEEEERQRGNFPDRFSGHQFPNYSSELNVNALLLGDSALYLCASSLAQGDSPLHFGNGTRLTVT.

The V and J genes are TRBV7-9 and TRBJ1-5, with 10 positions matching TRBD1. CDR3 length equals 16 residues. CDR1 and CDR2 from the germline V gene are SEHNR and FQNEAQ (reference sequence). Germline trimming cut 3 bases from V and 4 bases from J; bases unmatched to any gene: 6. DNA of the CDR3: TGTGCCAGCAGCTTGTGGCAGGGACAGGGGAATCAGCCCCAGCATTTT. Amino acid sequence: CASSLWQGQGNQPQHF.

The chain employs TRBV5-4 and TRBJ2-5; perhaps TRBD1 as D (5 bases). V was shortened by 4 bases and J by 4 bases, with 11 bases between the two germline ends. Germline V gene data show CDR1 as SGHNT and CDR2 as YYREEE (reference sequence). This CDR3 is built from 13 residues. CDR3 in DNA: TGTGCCAGCAGCCCCTATCAGGGAGAGACCCAGTACTTC. Protein product: CASSPYQGETQYF.

J is TRBJ2-7 and V is TRBV10-3; 12 bases are shared with TRBD2. Unmatched junction bases numbered 6, after V lost 2 bases and J lost 7 bases. Germline V gene sequence: CDR1 ENHRY, CDR2 SYGVKD. CDR3 length equals 15 residues. The CDR3 DNA reads TGTGCCATCAGTGAGGTGGCTAGCGGGAGGGGGGAGCAGTACTTC. Protein product: CAISEVASGRGEQYF.

CDR3 bases: TGCAGCGAAGGACTACCATCCGGCAATGAGCAGTTCTTC. It yields the protein CSEGLPSGNEQFF. This sequence joins TRBV29-1 and TRBJ2-1; weak D call: TRBD2 (6 bases). CDR1 is SQVTM and CDR2 is ANQGSEA in the germline V gene. V lost 7 bases and J 6 bases, leaving 16 bases between the germline ends. This CDR3 has 13 amino acids.

This clone was counted a single time. The V call is TRBV5-1, the J call TRBJ2-5; D unresolved. The V end lost 4 bases, the J end lost 0 bases, and 4 bases lay between the germline ends. Germline CDR1 and CDR2: SGHRS and YFSETQ. The CDR3 has 12 amino acids. DNA for the CDR3: TGCGCCAGCAGCCGCGACCAAGAGACCCAGTACTTC. The encoded protein is CASSRDQETQYF.

The J gene is TRBJ2-1, the V gene TRBV28; 7 bases are a match to TRBD2. CDR3 length: 13 residues. The junction had 5 bases not matched to a gene; V was cut back by 8 bases and J by 4 bases. Germline V gene data show CDR1 as MDHEN and CDR2 as SYDVKM. CDR3: CASGRGTYNEQFF. In nucleotides, the CDR3 is TGTGCCAGCGGGAGGGGTACGTACAATGAGCAGTTCTTC. The variable domain in full, completed from reference TRBV28 and TRBJ2-1, reads DVKVTQSSRYLVKRTGEKVFLECVQDMDHENMFWYRQDPGLGLRLIYFSYDVKMKEKGDIPEGYSVSREKKERFSLILESASTNQTSMYLCASGRGTYNEQFFGPGTRLTVL.

V is TRBV9 and J is TRBJ2-4; D unclear. Per germline, CDR1 SGDLS and CDR2 YYNGEE. V was trimmed by 0 bases and J by 3 bases, leaving 7 bases between them. The CDR3 sequence is 14 residues long. The CDR3 loop is CASSVGSGKNIQYF. The CDR3 nucleotides are TGTGCCAGCAGCGTAGGGTCGGGCAAAAACATTCAGTACTTC.

The rearrangement links TRBV9 to TRBJ1-3; D is unresolved. CDR1 is SGDLS, CDR2 YYNGEE, per germline. This CDR3 is 14 amino acids long. The ends were cut back, 7 bases at V and 9 bases at J, with 20 bases in the middle. CDR3 protein: CASAMADFGGTIYF. In DNA, the CDR3 is TGTGCCAGCGCGATGGCAGACTTCGGCGGCACCATATATTTT.

The genes are TRBV28 and TRBJ2-3; D remains ambiguous. From germline, CDR1 is MDHEN and CDR2 SYDVKM. This CDR3 comprises 12 residues. With 4 bases removed from V and 6 bases from J, the gap between germline ends came to 8 bases. The CDR3 region is CASSSGRDTQYF. As DNA, the CDR3 is TGTGCCAGCAGTTCCGGTCGGGATACGCAGTATTTT.

The V call is TRBV20-1, the J call TRBJ2-7, with D possibly TRBD1 on 5 matching bases. The CDR3 length is 11 residues. Germline V gives CDR1 DFQATT, CDR2 SNEGSKA (reference sequence). V was shortened by 5 bases and J by 6 bases, with 11 bases between the two germline ends. DNA of the CDR3: TGCAGTGCTGTCCATGGGGCCGAGCAGTACTTC. Protein: CSAVHGAEQYF.

The chain uses TRBV30 and TRBJ2-4; 7 positions agree with TRBD2. V lost 4 bases and J lost 4; bases outside the gene matches: 1. The CDR3 has 12 amino acids. The germline V gene encodes CDR1 GTSNPN and CDR2 SVGIG (reference sequence). The CDR3 protein is CAWKGGKNIQYF. The CDR3 DNA reads TGTGCCTGGAAGGGAGGGAAAAACATTCAGTACTTC. Together with reference TRBV30 and TRBJ2-4, the CDR3 gives the full variable domain: SQTIHQWPATLVQPVGSPLSLECTVEGTSNPNLYWYRQAAGRGLQLLFYSVGIGQISSEVPQNLSASRPQDRQFILSSKKLLLSDSGFYLCAWKGGKNIQYFGAGTRLSVL.

The chain joins TRBV6-2 or TRBV6-3 to TRBJ2-7; 7 bases map to TRBD2. The germline V gene encodes CDR1 MNHEY and CDR2 SVGEGT. CDR3 length equals 15 residues. V trimming: 2 bases; J trimming: 0 bases; junction bases outside the gene matches: 4. The CDR3 DNA follows: TGTGCCAGCAGTTACCAGCGGGGCATCTCCTACGAGCAGTACTTC. Translated, it gives CASSYQRGISYEQYF.

This clone was seen only a few times. The chain combines TRBV29-1 with TRBJ1-4, with D unclear. Trimming stripped 6 bases from V and 6 bases from J, with 11 bases between. The CDR3 covers 12 residues. The germline V gene encodes CDR1 SQVTM and CDR2 ANQGSEA. The CDR3 DNA reads as TGCAGCGTCCGCGGGTTGCATGAAAAACTGTTTTTT. It specifies CSVRGLHEKLFF.

J is TRBJ2-7 and V is TRBV30, with a weak D call TRBD2 (7 bases). Trimming left V 3 bases short and J 3 bases short, with 15 bases between. Germline-derived CDR1 and CDR2 are GTSNPN and SVGIG (reference sequence). The CDR3 covers 14 residues. CDR3 sequence: CAWRRGGGGYEQYF. CDR3 in DNA: TGTGCCTGGAGAAGGGGAGGGGGAGGCTACGAGCAGTACTTC.

V is TRBV2 and J is TRBJ1-1; D is unresolved. CDR3 size: 13 residues. V dropped 7 bases and J dropped 1 base, with 10 bases sitting between them. Germline CDR1 is SNHLY and CDR2 is FYNNEI. CDR3 residues: CASTYEGNTEAFF. The CDR3 DNA is TGTGCCAGCACATACGAGGGGAACACTGAAGCTTTCTTT.

V is TRBV27 and J is TRBJ2-3; D remains ambiguous. This CDR3 has 14 amino acids. V dropped 0 bases and J dropped 7 bases, with 11 bases sitting between them. CDR1 and CDR2 from the germline V gene are MNHEY and SMNVEV (reference sequence). In DNA, the CDR3 is TGTGCCAGCAGTTTATCCACATTTTCGAATACGCAGTATTTT. Translating it yields CASSLSTFSNTQYF.

The rearrangement links TRBV25-1 to TRBJ1-2; a possible D gene is TRBD1 (5 bases). The length of the CDR3 is 16 residues. The V gene lost 1 base and the J gene lost 0 bases, with 12 bases spanning the gap. The germline V gene has CDR1 MGHDK and CDR2 SYGVNS. The CDR3 region is CASSESGAGTNYGYTF. CDR3 bases: TGTGCCAGCAGTGAATCTGGGGCCGGAACTAACTATGGCTACACCTTC.

The chain joins TRBV24-1 to TRBJ2-7; tentative D call: TRBD2 (5 bases). The V gene's germline CDR1 is KGHDR and CDR2 SFDVKD. The ends were cut back, 4 bases at V and 5 bases at J, with 14 bases in the middle. There are 14 residues in the CDR3. Here the CDR3 DNA reads TGTGCCACCAGTGAAGGTAGGGAGAAGGACGAGCAGTACTTC. It specifies CATSEGREKDEQYF.

V usage is TRBV6-4 and J usage is TRBJ1-5; D not certain. The CDR3 has 13 residues. The V end lost 1 base, the J end lost 6 bases, and 7 bases lay between the germline ends. Germline values: CDR1 MRHNA, CDR2 SNTAGT. The CDR3 sequence is CASSDFPGQPQHF. The CDR3, as DNA: TGTGCCAGCAGTGACTTTCCGGGTCAGCCCCAGCATTTT.

This clone has only one observation. The chain carries TRBV5-1 and TRBJ1-2, with 9 bases matching TRBD1. V lost 3 bases and J lost 8; bases outside the gene matches: 8. The CDR3 has 14 amino acids. CDR1 SGHRS and CDR2 YFSETQ come from the germline V gene. This CDR3 is CASSSSGTGRGYTF. CDR3 nucleotides: TGCGCCAGCAGCTCCTCGGGGACAGGGCGGGGCTACACCTTC.

For the CDR3, the DNA is TGTGCCAGCAGTTTCAGGGGGATTTCCTACGAGCAGTACTTC. This codes for CASSFRGISYEQYF. The chain couples TRBV28 to TRBJ2-7, with 7 nucleotides matching TRBD1. Germline lookup yields CDR1 MDHEN and CDR2 SYDVKM. The V gene end was trimmed by 3 bases and the J gene end by 1 base; junction bases not matched to a gene: 3. The CDR3 is made up of 14 amino acids.